The 4 T cell receptor beta chains given below trace back to one sample, sequenced in a study of blood T cell repertoires in COVID-19. Generated by immunoSEQ multiplex PCR, the TCRdb table keeps only in-frame clones and is missing some. The data hold more than 150,000 clones, with 85% to 95% observed a single time. The sequenced sample consisted of peripheral blood. These receptors were obtained from a man aged 25-45 years with COVID-19, enrolled during active disease.

The CDR3 DNA reads TGCGCCAGCAGCTCATTAGCGGGGGGGGGCACAGATACGCAGTATTTT. It yields the protein CASSSLAGGGTDTQYF. The rearrangement links TRBV5-1 to TRBJ2-3, with 11 nucleotides matching TRBD2. J gave up 1 base and V 3 bases, and 4 bases lay outside the gene matches. Germline V gene sequence: CDR1 SGHRS, CDR2 YFSETQ. The CDR3 spans 16 residues.

The chain joins TRBV9 to TRBJ2-1; TRBD2 agrees at 10 bases. V lost 0 bases, J lost 8 bases, and 8 bases stayed unmatched. The CDR3 has 16 amino acids. CDR1 SGDLS and CDR2 YYNGEE come from the germline V gene. In nucleotides, the CDR3 is TGTGCCAGCAGCGTAGTCTCCAGCGGGGGGGCCGATGAGCAGTTCTTC. This encodes CASSVVSSGGADEQFF.

There are a few counts of this clone. The chain recombines TRBV30 with TRBJ1-1; 10 nucleotides agree with TRBD1. Trimming removed 5 bases from V and 6 bases from J; junction bases left unmatched: 3. The CDR3 runs to 12 residues. The germline V gene encodes CDR1 GTSNPN and CDR2 SVGIG (reference sequence). The CDR3 DNA reads TGTGCCTGGCGACAGGGGGCAGCTGAAGCTTTCTTT. Translated: CAWRQGAAEAFF.

The chain employs TRBV27 and TRBJ1-2; D may be TRBD1 (6 bases). The CDR3 has 13 residues. Germline V CDR1 and CDR2: MNHEY, SMNVEV (reference sequence). V was clipped by 4 bases and J by 8 bases, with 14 bases between them. The CDR3 nucleotides read TGTGCCAGCAGTTCCATAACAGGGAGCGGCTACACCTTC. It encodes CASSSITGSGYTF.